The clone carrying this T cell receptor (beta chain) was counted a few times. The antigen remains undetermined. TCRdb reprocessed the reads with MiXCR, giving one entry per CDR3 protein. In the table there are around 100,000 distinct CDR3 sequences, over 9.5% of which are singletons. The entry originates in a study of T cell repertoires in cytomegalovirus infection. In the study overall: CMV infection together with matching HLA type was indicated by public TCR beta signatures. Notes on the study in general: Ex vivo responses were dominated by HLA-C-restricted CMV-specific TCR beta clonotypes. Individuals carrying CMV plus the relevant HLA were identified by cumulative frequency of public TCR beta families.

The CDR3 consists of 16 residues. CDR1 and CDR2 (germline): ENHRY, SYGVKD. The ends lost 0 bases at V and 2 bases at J; junction bases unmatched: 7. Material for sequencing was PBMCs, sequenced either directly or after in vitro stimulation (not recorded which). The origin of this receptor is a human donor in good health (CMV status not recorded). Some clones in this sample may be carry-over from other donors' samples. V usage is TRBV10-3 and J usage is TRBJ2-7; 7 positions agree with TRBD1. The CDR3 protein is CAISESVGQGAYEQYF. Here the CDR3 DNA reads TGTGCCATCAGTGAGTCGGTGGGGCAGGGGGCCTACGAGCAGTACTTC.